The present entry profiles one T cell receptor beta chain with its context. Data came from immunoSEQ multiplex PCR; TCRdb stores just in-frame clones and leaves some out. The sample records about 150,000 clones, roughly 90% being singletons. The sample originates from a study of control samples from healthy donors and cancer patients. The CDR3 consists of 14 residues. The origin of this receptor is a man aged 30-40 years in good health. The rearrangement joins TRBV21-1 to TRBJ1-1. TRBV21-1 is shown as a pseudogene. Sequencing input: blood. The CDR3 DNA reads TGTGCCAGCAGCAAAGTTTGTCGGGAGCGTGAAGCTTTCTTT. This gives the protein CASSKVCREREAFF.